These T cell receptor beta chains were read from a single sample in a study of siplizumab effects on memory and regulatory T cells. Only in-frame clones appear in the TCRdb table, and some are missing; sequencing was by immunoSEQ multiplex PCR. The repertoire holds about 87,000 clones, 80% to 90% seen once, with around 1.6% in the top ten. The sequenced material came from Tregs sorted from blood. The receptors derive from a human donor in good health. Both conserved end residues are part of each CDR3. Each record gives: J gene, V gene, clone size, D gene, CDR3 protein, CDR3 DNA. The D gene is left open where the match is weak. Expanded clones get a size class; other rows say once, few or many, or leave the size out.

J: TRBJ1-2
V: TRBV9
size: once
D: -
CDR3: CASSVAGRGFYGYTF
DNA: TGTGCCAGCAGCGTAGCTGGGAGAGGATTCTATGGCTACACCTTC

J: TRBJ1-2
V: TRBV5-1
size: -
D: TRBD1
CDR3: CASSLAGTGFGANYGYTF
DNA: TGCGCCAGCAGCTTGGCAGGGACAGGGTTCGGTGCAAACTATGGCTACACCTTC

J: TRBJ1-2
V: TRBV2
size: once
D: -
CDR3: CASSEDGGGYGYTF
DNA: TGTGCCAGCAGTGAAGATGGTGGAGGCTATGGCTACACCTTC

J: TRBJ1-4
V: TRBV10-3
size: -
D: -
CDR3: CAISEDGATNEKLFF
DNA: TGTGCCATCAGCGAGGACGGTGCAACTAATGAAAAACTGTTTTTT

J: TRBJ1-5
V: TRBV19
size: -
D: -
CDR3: CASSIFGGEVQPQHF
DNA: TGTGCCAGTAGTATATTCGGGGGCGAGGTTCAGCCCCAGCATTTT

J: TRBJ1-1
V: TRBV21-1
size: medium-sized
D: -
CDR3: CASSPRFRDTEAFF
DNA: TGTGCCAGCAGCCCTCGGTTCCGAGACACTGAAGCTTTCTTT

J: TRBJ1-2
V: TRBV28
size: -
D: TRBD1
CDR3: CASSIVWTGTYGYTF
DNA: TGTGCCAGCAGTATTGTTTGGACAGGAACCTATGGCTACACCTTC

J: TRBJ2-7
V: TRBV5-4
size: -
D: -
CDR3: CASSAITGAPQYF
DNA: TGTGCCAGCAGCGCGATTACAGGAGCGCCGCAGTACTTC

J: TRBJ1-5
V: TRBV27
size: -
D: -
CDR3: CASSLDQPQHF
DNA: TGTGCCAGCAGTTTGGACCAGCCCCAGCATTTT

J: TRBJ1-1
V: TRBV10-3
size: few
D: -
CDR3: CAISAPEGPGTEAFF
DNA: TGTGCCATCAGCGCTCCTGAGGGGCCGGGCACTGAAGCTTTCTTT

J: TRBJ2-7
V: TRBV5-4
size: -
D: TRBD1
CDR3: CASSPGRGPNYEQYF
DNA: TGTGCCAGCAGTCCAGGCAGGGGGCCGAACTACGAGCAGTACTTC

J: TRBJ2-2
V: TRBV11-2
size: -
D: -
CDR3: CASSLLPNTGELFF
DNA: TGTGCCAGCAGCTTACTTCCCAACACCGGGGAGCTGTTTTTT

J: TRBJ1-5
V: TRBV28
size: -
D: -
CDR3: CASSLFIGVADNQPQHF
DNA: TGTGCCAGCAGTTTATTTATTGGTGTGGCAGACAATCAGCCCCAGCATTTT

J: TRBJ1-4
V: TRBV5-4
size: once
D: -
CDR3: CASSLGQVEEKLFF
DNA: TGTGCCAGCAGCTTGGGACAGGTCGAAGAAAAACTGTTTTTT

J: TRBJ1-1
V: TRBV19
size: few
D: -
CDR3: CASTRRAEAFF
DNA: TGTGCCAGTACTCGGAGGGCTGAAGCTTTCTTT

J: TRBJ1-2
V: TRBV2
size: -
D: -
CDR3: CASSDRGSYGYTF
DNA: TGTGCCAGCAGTGATCGGGGTTCCTATGGCTACACCTTC

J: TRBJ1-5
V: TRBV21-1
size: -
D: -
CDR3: CASSKAPGQGADQPQHF
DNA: TGTGCCAGCAGCAAAGCGCCGGGACAGGGGGCGGATCAGCCCCAGCATTTT

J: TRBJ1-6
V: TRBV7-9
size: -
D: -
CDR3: CASSLEDSSYSPLHF
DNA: TGTGCCAGCAGCTTAGAAGACAGCTCTTATTCACCCCTCCACTTT

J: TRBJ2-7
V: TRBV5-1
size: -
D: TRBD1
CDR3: CASSLTGQDSYEQYF
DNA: TGCGCCAGCAGCTTGACGGGACAGGACTCCTACGAGCAGTACTTC

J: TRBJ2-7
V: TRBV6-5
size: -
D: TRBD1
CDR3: CASRGTVSSTYEQYF
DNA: TGTGCCAGCAGGGGGACAGTCTCTAGTACCTACGAGCAGTACTTC

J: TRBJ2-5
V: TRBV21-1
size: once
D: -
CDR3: CASSNRKETQYF
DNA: TGTGCCAGCAGCAACCGCAAAGAGACCCAGTACTTC

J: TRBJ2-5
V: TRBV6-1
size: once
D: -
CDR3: CASSGQGGGETQYF
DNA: TGTGCCAGCAGTGGACAGGGTGGGGGGGAGACCCAGTACTTC